This TCR beta chain originates from a study of patients and donors after allogeneic stem cell transplantation. TCRdb reprocessed the RT-PCR reads with MiXCR, giving one entry per CDR3 protein. The sample has about 960,000 distinct CDR3 sequences, about a sixth seen once; the top ten hold 6%. Germline loops: CDR1 MNHEY, CDR2 SVGAGI. The CDR3 loop spans 18 amino acids. V was clipped by 2 bases and J by 4 bases, with 21 bases between them. Sequencing used blood, either unsorted or a sorted T cell fraction (not recorded which). This rearrangement joins TRBV6-5 to TRBJ2-1; D is ambiguous. This clonotype was obtained from a human donor who was either an allogeneic HSCT recipient or a stem cell or donor lymphocyte infusion donor (not recorded which). It is not recorded whose cells these are; they may come from a transplant donor. In DNA, the CDR3 is TGTGCCAGCAGTTACGGGTTTAGGGATTCTAATAATTACAATGAGCAGTTCTTC. It codes for CASSYGFRDSNNYNEQFF.